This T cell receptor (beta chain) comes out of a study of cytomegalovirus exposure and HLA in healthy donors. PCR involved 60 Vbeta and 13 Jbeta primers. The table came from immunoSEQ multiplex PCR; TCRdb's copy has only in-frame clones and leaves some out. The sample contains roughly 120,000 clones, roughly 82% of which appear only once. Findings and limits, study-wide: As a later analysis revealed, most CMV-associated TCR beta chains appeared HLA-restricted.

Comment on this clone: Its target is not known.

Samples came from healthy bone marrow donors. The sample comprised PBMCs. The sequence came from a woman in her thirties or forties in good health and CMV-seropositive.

In DNA form, the CDR3 reads TGCGCCAGCAGCCCTGGGGCGCCCGAGCAGTACTTC. Residues: CASSPGAPEQYF. The V gene is TRBV5-1, the J gene TRBJ2-7, with D possibly matching TRBD1 (5 bases). Germline lookup yields CDR1 SGHRS and CDR2 YFSETQ. This CDR3 is 12 amino acids long. V shed 4 bases and J shed 6 bases, with 11 bases lying between them.